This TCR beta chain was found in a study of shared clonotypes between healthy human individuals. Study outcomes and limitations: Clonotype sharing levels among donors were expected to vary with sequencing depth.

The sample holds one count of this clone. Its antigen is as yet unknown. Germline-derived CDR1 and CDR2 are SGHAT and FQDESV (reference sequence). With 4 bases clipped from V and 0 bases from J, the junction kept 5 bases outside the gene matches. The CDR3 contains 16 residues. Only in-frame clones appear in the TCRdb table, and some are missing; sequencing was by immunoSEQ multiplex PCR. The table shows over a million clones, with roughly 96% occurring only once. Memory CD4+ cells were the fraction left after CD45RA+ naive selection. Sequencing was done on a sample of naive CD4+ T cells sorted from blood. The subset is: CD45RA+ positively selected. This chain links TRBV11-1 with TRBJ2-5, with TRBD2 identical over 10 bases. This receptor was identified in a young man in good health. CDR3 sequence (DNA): TGTGCCAGCAGCTCAGGACTAGCGGAGAACCAAGAGACCCAGTACTTC. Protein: CASSSGLAENQETQYF.